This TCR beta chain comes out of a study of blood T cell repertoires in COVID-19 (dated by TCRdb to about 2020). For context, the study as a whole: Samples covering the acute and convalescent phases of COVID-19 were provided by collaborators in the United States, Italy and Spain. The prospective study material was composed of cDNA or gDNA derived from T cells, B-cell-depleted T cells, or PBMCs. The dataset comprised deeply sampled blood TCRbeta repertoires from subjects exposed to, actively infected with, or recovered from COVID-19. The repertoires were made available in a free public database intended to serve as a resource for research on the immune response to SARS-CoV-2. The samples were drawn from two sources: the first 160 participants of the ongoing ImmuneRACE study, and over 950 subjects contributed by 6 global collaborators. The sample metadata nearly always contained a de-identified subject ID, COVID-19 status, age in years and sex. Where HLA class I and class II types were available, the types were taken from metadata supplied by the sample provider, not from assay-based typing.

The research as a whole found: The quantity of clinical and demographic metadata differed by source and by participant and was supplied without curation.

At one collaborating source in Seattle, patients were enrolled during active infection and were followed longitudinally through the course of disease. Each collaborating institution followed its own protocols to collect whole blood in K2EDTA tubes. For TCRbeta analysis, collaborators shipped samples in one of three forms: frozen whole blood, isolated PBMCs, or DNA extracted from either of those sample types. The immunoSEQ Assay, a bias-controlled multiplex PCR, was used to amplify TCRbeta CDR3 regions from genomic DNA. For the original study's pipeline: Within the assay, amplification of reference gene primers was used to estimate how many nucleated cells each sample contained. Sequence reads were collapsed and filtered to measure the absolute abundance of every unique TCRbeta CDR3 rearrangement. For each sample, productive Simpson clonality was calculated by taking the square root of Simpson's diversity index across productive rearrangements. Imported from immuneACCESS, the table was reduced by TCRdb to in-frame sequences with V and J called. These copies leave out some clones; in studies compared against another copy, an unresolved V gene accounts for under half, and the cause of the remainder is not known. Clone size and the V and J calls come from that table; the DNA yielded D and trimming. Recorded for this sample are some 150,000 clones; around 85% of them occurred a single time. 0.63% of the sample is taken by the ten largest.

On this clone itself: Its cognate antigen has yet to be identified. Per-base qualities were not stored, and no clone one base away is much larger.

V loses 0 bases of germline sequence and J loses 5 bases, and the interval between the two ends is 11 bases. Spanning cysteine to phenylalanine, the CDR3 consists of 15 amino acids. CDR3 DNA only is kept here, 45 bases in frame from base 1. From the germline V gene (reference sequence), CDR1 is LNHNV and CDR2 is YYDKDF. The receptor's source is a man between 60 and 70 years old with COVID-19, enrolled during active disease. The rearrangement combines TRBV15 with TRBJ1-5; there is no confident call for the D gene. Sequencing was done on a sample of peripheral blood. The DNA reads TGTGCCACCAGCAGAGAATTGCAGGAGGATCAGCCCCAGCATTTT. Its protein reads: CATSRELQEDQPQHF.